These 5 T cell receptor beta chains were all obtained from the same sample, sequenced in a study of sequential checkpoint blockade in melanoma. The treatment here: randomized to nivolumab then ipilimumab (arm A) or the reverse (arm B). Only in-frame clones appear in the TCRdb table, and some are missing; sequencing was by immunoSEQ multiplex PCR. The sample has about 32,000 clones; 82% are singletons. Here the sequenced sample was CD8+ T cells sorted from blood (inferred from file names), taken from a patient given nivolumab and ipilimumab in sequence. The receptor source for this set is a human donor with melanoma.

The V call is TRBV28, the J call TRBJ1-5; the D gene is possibly TRBD1 (6 bases). Germline V CDR1 and CDR2: MDHEN, SYDVKM. CDR3 length: 14 amino acids. The V end was cut by 6 bases, the J end by 6 bases, with 15 bases between. The CDR3 here is CASSLRGSGQPQHF. In DNA form, the CDR3 reads TGTGCCAGCAGCCTCAGGGGATCTGGTCAGCCCCAGCATTTT.

V usage is TRBV5-5 and J usage is TRBJ1-2, with a weak D call TRBD1 (6 bases). The CDR3 has 19 residues. Trimming removed 6 bases at V and 7 bases at J, with 34 bases between. Per germline, CDR1 SGHKS and CDR2 YYEKEE (reference sequence). DNA of the CDR3: TGTGCCAGCACCTTAGTCCCCGGCCGCGACCCAGGGGAAATGGTTGGCTACACCTTC. Its protein product is CASTLVPGRDPGEMVGYTF. Using reference TRBV5-5 and TRBJ1-2 for the parts outside the CDR3, the full variable domain is DAGVTQSPTHLIKTRGQQVTLRCSPISGHKSVSWYQQVLGQGPQFIFQYYEKEERGRGNFPDRFSARQFPNYSSELNVNALLLGDSALYLCASTLVPGRDPGEMVGYTFGSGTRLTVV.

This clone occurred a few times. The chain joins TRBV11-2 to TRBJ2-3; 8 bases align to TRBD1. V shed 0 bases, J shed 5 bases, and the junction held 10 bases outside the gene matches. The germline V gene has CDR1 SGHAT and CDR2 FQNNGV. This CDR3 is 17 amino acids long. CDR3 sequence (DNA): TGTGCCAGCAGCTTAGAACGGGGCAGGGGGCGAAAAGATACGCAGTATTTT. Its translation is CASSLERGRGRKDTQYF.

This clone was picked up a small number of times. Sequence at one end of the junction differs from germline and may be a read error. The gene calls are TRBV28 and TRBJ1-1, with 8 bases aligning to TRBD1. The CDR3 has 10 amino acids. Germline values: CDR1 MDHEN, CDR2 SYDVKM. CDR3 in amino acids: CASGWLGQEF. The CDR3 DNA sequence: TGTGCCAGCGGGTGGTTGGGACAGGAGTTT.

This rearrangement joins TRBV11-2 to TRBJ2-7; perhaps TRBD2 as D (5 bases). The CDR3 covers 15 residues. Trimming removed 1 base from V and 4 bases from J, with 14 bases in between. The V gene's germline CDR1 is SGHAT and CDR2 FQNNGV. The CDR3 loop reads CASSLVVAFRYEQYF. CDR3 in DNA: TGTGCCAGCAGCTTAGTGGTAGCGTTTCGGTACGAGCAGTACTTC.